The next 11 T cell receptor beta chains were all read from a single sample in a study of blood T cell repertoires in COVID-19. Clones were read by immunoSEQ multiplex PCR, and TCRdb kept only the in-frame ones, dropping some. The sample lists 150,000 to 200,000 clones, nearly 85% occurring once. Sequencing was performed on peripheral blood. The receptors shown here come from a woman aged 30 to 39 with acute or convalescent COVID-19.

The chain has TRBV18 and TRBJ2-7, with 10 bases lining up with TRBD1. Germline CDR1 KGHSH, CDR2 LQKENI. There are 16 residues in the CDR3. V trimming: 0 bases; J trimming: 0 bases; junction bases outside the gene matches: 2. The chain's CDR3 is CASSPPRTGGSYEQYF. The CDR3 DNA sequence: TGTGCCAGCTCACCACCGAGGACAGGGGGCTCCTACGAGCAGTACTTC.

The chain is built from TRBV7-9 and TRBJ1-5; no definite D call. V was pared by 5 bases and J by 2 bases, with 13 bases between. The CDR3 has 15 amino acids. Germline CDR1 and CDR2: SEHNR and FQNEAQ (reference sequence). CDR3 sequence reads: CASSGPGQGNQPQHF. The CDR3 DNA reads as TGTGCCAGCAGCGGCCCTGGGCAGGGCAATCAGCCCCAGCATTTT.

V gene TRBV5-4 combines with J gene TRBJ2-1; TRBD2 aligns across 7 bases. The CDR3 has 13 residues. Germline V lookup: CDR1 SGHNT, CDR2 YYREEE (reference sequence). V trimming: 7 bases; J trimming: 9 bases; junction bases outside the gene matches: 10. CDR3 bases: TGTGCCAGCTCCTCTTTGGCTAGCGGTGAGCAGTTCTTC. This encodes CASSSLASGEQFF.

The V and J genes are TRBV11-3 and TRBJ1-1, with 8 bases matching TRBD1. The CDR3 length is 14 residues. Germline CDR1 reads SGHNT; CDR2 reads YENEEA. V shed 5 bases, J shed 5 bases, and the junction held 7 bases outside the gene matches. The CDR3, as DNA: TGTGCCAGCAGCGCAGGGGGCGTTGAGACTGAAGCTTTCTTT. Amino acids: CASSAGGVETEAFF. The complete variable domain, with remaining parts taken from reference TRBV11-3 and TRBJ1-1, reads EAGVVQSPRYKIIEKKQPVAFWCNPISGHNTLYWYLQNLGQGPELLIRYENEEAVDDSQLPKDRFSAERLKGVDSTLKIQPAELGDSAVYLCASSAGGVETEAFFGQGTRLTVV.

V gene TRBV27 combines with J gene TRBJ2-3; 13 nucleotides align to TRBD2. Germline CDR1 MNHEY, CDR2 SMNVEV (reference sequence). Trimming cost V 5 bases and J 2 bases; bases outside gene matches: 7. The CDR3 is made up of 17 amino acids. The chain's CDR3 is CASSLLGTSGTTDTQYF. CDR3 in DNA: TGTGCCAGCAGTCTCCTCGGGACTAGCGGGACCACAGATACGCAGTATTTT.

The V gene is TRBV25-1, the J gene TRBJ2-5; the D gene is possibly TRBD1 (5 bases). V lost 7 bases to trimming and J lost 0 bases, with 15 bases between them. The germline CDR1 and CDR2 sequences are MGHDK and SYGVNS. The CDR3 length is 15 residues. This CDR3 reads CASTRQGKNQETQYF. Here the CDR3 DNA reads TGTGCCAGCACCAGGCAGGGAAAGAACCAAGAGACCCAGTACTTC.

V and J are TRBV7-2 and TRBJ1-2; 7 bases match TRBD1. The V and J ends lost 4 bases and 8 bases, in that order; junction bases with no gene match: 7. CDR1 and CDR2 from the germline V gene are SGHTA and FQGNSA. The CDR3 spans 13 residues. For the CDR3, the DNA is TGTGCCAGCAGCTCGACAGGGATCGGCGGCTACACCTTC. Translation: CASSSTGIGGYTF.

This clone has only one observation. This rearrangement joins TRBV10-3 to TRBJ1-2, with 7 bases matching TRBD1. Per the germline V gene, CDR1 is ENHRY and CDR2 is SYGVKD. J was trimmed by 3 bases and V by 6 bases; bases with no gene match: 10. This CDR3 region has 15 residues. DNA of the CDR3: TGTGCCATCAGCCGTAGACAGGGAAGGGACTATGGCTACACCTTC. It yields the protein CAISRRQGRDYGYTF.

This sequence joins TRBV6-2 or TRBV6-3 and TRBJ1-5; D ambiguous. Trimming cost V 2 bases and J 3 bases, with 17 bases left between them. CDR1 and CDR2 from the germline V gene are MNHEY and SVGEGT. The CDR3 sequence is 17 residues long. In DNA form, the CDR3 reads TGTGCCAGCAGTTACCCCGCGGCAGCCATTTCCAATCAGCCCCAGCATTTT. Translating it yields CASSYPAAAISNQPQHF.

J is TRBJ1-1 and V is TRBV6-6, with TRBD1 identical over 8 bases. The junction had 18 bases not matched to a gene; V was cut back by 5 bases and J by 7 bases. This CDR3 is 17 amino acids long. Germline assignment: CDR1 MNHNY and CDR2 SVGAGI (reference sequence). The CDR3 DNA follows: TGTGCCAGCAGTCAATGGACAGGGCCAACCCGTAAAAATGAAGCTTTCTTT. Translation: CASSQWTGPTRKNEAFF.

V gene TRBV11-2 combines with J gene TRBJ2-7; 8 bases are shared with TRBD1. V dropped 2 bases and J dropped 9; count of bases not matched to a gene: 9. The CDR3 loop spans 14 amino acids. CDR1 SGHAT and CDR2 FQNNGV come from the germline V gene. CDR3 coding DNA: TGTGCCAGCAGCTTAATTACTCGACAGGGGTGGCAGTACTTC. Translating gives CASSLITRQGWQYF.